The 25 T cell receptor beta chains below all came from one sample that was sequenced in a study of blood T cells in healthy people across ages. For the second PCR, which ran for roughly 7 to 11 cycles, a sample-barcoded 5' primer and a J-beta primer mix were used. In TCRdb, the 5' RACE reads were re-called with MiXCR into one record per CDR3 protein. The sample shows about 650,000 distinct CDR3 sequences, about 34% of them seen only once. Material: blood. Receptor source: a woman at least 80 years old in good health.

Notes on this clonotype: Just one base apart from a much larger clone, this may be a read error. The V and J genes are TRBV9 and TRBJ1-1, with a possible D match to TRBD1 (5 bases). Per germline, CDR1 SGDLS and CDR2 YYNGEE. Trimming took 3 bases from V and 1 from J, leaving 13 bases between them. The CDR3 consists of 15 residues. The CDR3 nucleotides read TGTGCCAGCAGCGCTGCATTGGGGCCGAACACTGAAGCTTTCTTT. Its protein is CASSAALGPNTEAFF.

On this clonotype: One base away lies a much larger clone, so this may be a sequencing read error. J is TRBJ1-2 and V is TRBV3-1; the match to TRBD1 covers 7 bases. Germline V lookup: CDR1 LGHDT, CDR2 YNNKEL (reference sequence). Trimming removed 1 base from V and 10 bases from J; junction bases left unmatched: 9. The CDR3 loop spans 14 amino acids. CDR3 DNA: TGTGCCAGCAGCCAAGTGTCTAGACAGGGACACTACACCTTC. It codes for CASSQVSRQGHYTF. The complete variable domain, with remaining parts taken from reference TRBV3-1 and TRBJ1-2, reads DTAVSQTPKYLVTQMGNDKSIKCEQNLGHDTMYWYKQDSKKFLKIMFSYNNKELIINETVPNRFSPKSPDKAHLNLHINSLELGDSAVYFCASSQVSRQGHYTFGSGTRLTVV.

The sample holds many counts of this clonotype. The chain carries TRBV5-1 and TRBJ2-5, with D unclear. Germline CDR1 reads SGHRS; CDR2 reads YFSETQ. The CDR3 runs to 14 residues. Trimming cost V 1 base and J 5 bases, with 12 bases left between them. CDR3: CASSLIPLSETQYF. The CDR3 DNA reads TGCGCCAGCAGCTTGATCCCCCTAAGCGAGACCCAGTACTTC.

This clonotype was seen at least ten times. This chain uses TRBV11-2 with TRBJ2-3; D perhaps matches TRBD2 (7 bases). V gave up 5 bases and J gave up 6 bases, with 12 bases separating them. Germline-derived CDR1 and CDR2 are SGHAT and FQNNGV. The CDR3 spans 13 residues. In DNA form, the CDR3 reads TGTGCCAGCAGCCCCCGGGGGGCGGATACGCAGTATTTT. Protein product: CASSPRGADTQYF.

The chain links TRBV27 to TRBJ1-2; TRBD1 matches 7 bases. There are 12 residues in the CDR3. CDR1 and CDR2 (germline): MNHEY, SMNVEV (reference sequence). The ends lost 6 bases at V and 7 bases at J; junction bases unmatched: 5. The chain's CDR3 is CASRTGESGYTF. For the CDR3, the DNA is TGTGCCAGCAGAACAGGGGAAAGTGGCTACACCTTC.

The chain recombines TRBV7-9 with TRBJ2-3; 10 nucleotides agree with TRBD1. Germline CDR1 is SEHNR and CDR2 is FQNEAQ (reference sequence). Trimming removed 7 bases from V and 4 bases from J; junction bases left unmatched: 5. This CDR3 has 14 residues. The CDR3 loop is CASNRDRGADTQYF. The CDR3 nucleotides read TGTGCCAGCAACCGGGACAGGGGTGCAGATACGCAGTATTTT.

In this sample, this clonotype turned up many times. The rearrangement uses TRBV9 and TRBJ2-3; D unclear. Germline-derived CDR1 and CDR2 are SGDLS and YYNGEE. Trimming removed 4 bases from V and 4 bases from J, with 16 bases in between. The CDR3 is 15 amino acids. The CDR3 protein is CASSPRTARADTQYF. The CDR3 nucleotides read TGTGCCAGCAGCCCAAGAACGGCCCGCGCAGATACGCAGTATTTT.

This chain joins TRBV5-1 and TRBJ2-1; D assignment may be TRBD1 or TRBD2 (5 bases each). Between the trimmed V and J ends, which lost 5 bases and 8 bases, there was a span of 14 bases. The CDR3 runs 13 residues. The germline CDR1 and CDR2 sequences are SGHRS and YFSETQ. CDR3 nucleotides: TGCGCCAGCAGGGGGACCGGGGAAGATGAGCAGTTCTTC. Translated, it gives CASRGTGEDEQFF.

As to this clonotype: An end of the junction does not agree with germline; a read error may underlie this. The V and J genes are TRBV20-1 and TRBJ2-2, with a weak D call TRBD2 (5 bases). Germline values: CDR1 DFQATT, CDR2 SNEGSKA (reference sequence). This CDR3 is built from 14 residues. The chain's CDR3 is CSASPVSNTGERFF. The CDR3 bases are TGCAGTGCTAGCCCCGTTTCGAACACCGGGGAGCGGTTTTTT.

The chain joins TRBV3-1 to TRBJ1-2; D not certain. V gave up 4 bases and J gave up 4 bases, with 19 bases separating them. The CDR3 length is 16 residues. CDR1 LGHDT and CDR2 YNNKEL come from the germline V gene (reference sequence). In DNA form, the CDR3 reads TGTGCCAGCAGCCCGGCTCTGATCGTAGCGGGCTATGGCTACACCTTC. This sequence encodes CASSPALIVAGYGYTF. Together with reference TRBV3-1 and TRBJ1-2, the CDR3 gives the full variable domain: DTAVSQTPKYLVTQMGNDKSIKCEQNLGHDTMYWYKQDSKKFLKIMFSYNNKELIINETVPNRFSPKSPDKAHLNLHINSLELGDSAVYFCASSPALIVAGYGYTFGSGTRLTVV.

Worth noting for this clonotype: A clone one base away is much larger, so this may be a read error. The chain uses TRBV4-1 and TRBJ2-7, with 13 bases identical to TRBD2. CDR3 length: 16 residues. Trimming at V came to 4 bases and at J to 7 bases, leaving 10 bases not matched to a gene. The germline gives CDR1 MGHRA, CDR2 YSYEKL. CDR3 region: CASSLTSGGDYNEQYF. The DNA for the CDR3 is TGCGCCAGCAGCCTAACTAGCGGGGGGGATTACAATGAGCAGTACTTC.

This clonotype appeared a few times. The chain is built from TRBV28 and TRBJ1-5; D might be TRBD1 (5 bases). The V and J ends lost 6 bases and 4 bases respectively, with 16 bases between them. The CDR3 totals 15 residues. The germline V gene encodes CDR1 MDHEN and CDR2 SYDVKM. The CDR3 DNA sequence: TGTGCCAGCAGCGTAATCGGGGGAACGAATCAGCCCCAGCATTTT. This codes for CASSVIGGTNQPQHF. The entire variable domain, with the rest obtained from reference TRBV28 and TRBJ1-5, is as follows: DVKVTQSSRYLVKRTGEKVFLECVQDMDHENMFWYRQDPGLGLRLIYFSYDVKMKEKGDIPEGYSVSREKKERFSLILESASTNQTSMYLCASSVIGGTNQPQHFGDGTRLSIL.

This clonotype showed up many times. The chain links TRBV2 to TRBJ2-1; 11 bases are a match to TRBD1. CDR3 size: 15 residues. The junction had 6 bases not matched to a gene; V was cut back by 3 bases and J by 8 bases. CDR1 SNHLY and CDR2 FYNNEI come from the germline V gene. CDR3 loop: CASSEDRGRLDEQFF. The CDR3 nucleotides are TGTGCCAGCAGTGAGGACAGGGGGCGCCTCGATGAGCAGTTCTTC.

This clonotype was recorded many times. This chain uses TRBV10-3 with TRBJ2-5; D gene uncertain. Germline V lookup: CDR1 ENHRY, CDR2 SYGVKD. This CDR3 spans 15 amino acids. V was clipped by 0 bases and J by 5 bases, with 13 bases between them. The CDR3 is CAISESGRRQETQYF. CDR3 DNA sequence: TGTGCCATCAGTGAGTCAGGCAGAAGGCAGGAGACCCAGTACTTC.

At least ten counts were recorded for this clonotype. This chain joins TRBV5-1 and TRBJ1-4, with TRBD1 as a possible D gene (6 bases). The CDR3 runs 15 residues. Trimming shortened V by 0 bases and J by 7 bases, and 13 bases separated the two germline ends. Germline V gene sequence: CDR1 SGHRS, CDR2 YFSETQ. CDR3 in DNA: TGCGCCAGCAGCTTGGATGGGCACAGGGCTGAAAAACTGTTTTTT. Amino acid sequence: CASSLDGHRAEKLFF.

Note on this clonotype: Since a much larger clone is just one base distant, this may be a read error. This CDR3 fails to terminate in the conserved phenylalanine or tryptophan, so it likely reflects a read error. J is TRBJ1-2 and V is TRBV29-1; D is unclear. Deletions cut 4 bases from V and 3 bases from J, with 12 bases between. The CDR3 runs 13 residues. Looked up from germline, CDR1 is SQVTM and CDR2 is ANQGSEA. CDR3 DNA sequence: TGCAGCGTTGTGAGGCAGGATTACTATGGCTACACCGTC. Protein: CSVVRQDYYGYTV.

Remarks on this clonotype: Possible read error: a much larger clone is one base away. The chain links TRBV2 to TRBJ1-6; 7 nucleotides line up with TRBD1. The CDR3 contains 13 residues. The V gene's germline CDR1 is SNHLY and CDR2 FYNNEI. CDR3 protein: CASSDRVTSPPHF. The CDR3 coding sequence is TGTGCCAGCAGCGACAGGGTTACTTCACCCCCCCACTTT.

Regarding this clonotype: A much larger clone is a single base away; this may be a read error. The rearrangement joins TRBV29-1 to TRBJ1-1; D not resolved. Germline V gives CDR1 SQVTM, CDR2 ANQGSEA. This CDR3 has 12 amino acids. The CDR3, as DNA: TGCGGCCTGACATCGCGGGGCACTGAAGCTTTCTTT. Translation gives CGLTSRGTEAFF.

In regard to this clonotype: One base away lies a much larger clone, so this may be a sequencing read error. The chain carries TRBV5-6 and TRBJ1-2, with 9 bases aligning to TRBD1. Germline CDR1 reads SGHDT; CDR2 reads YYEEEE. This CDR3 is built from 14 residues. The trim removed 3 bases at V and 4 bases at J, leaving 4 bases unmatched. The CDR3 coding sequence is TGTGCCAGCAGCTGGGACAGGGCGGTCTATGGCTACACCTTC. Translating it yields CASSWDRAVYGYTF.

In its sample, this clonotype was seen many times. The rearrangement joins TRBV7-2 to TRBJ1-6, with a possible D match to TRBD1 (5 bases). CDR3 length equals 14 residues. V lost 5 bases, J lost 14 bases, and 19 bases lay in between. The germline CDR1 and CDR2 sequences are SGHTA and FQGNSA. CDR3 nucleotides: TGTGCCAGCAGCCCTCGGACGGGGGGGATCACCCTCCACTTT. As protein: CASSPRTGGITLHF. The complete variable domain, with remaining parts taken from reference TRBV7-2 and TRBJ1-6, reads GAGVSQSPSNKVTEKGKDVELRCDPISGHTALYWYRQSLGQGLEFLIYFQGNSAPDKSGLPSDRFSAERTGGSVSTLTIQRTQQEDSAVYLCASSPRTGGITLHFGNGTRLTVT.

This clonotype was counted ten times or more. This chain uses TRBV12-3 or TRBV12-4 with TRBJ1-2; 12 nucleotides agree with TRBD1. With V trimmed by 3 bases and J by 5 bases, 7 bases remained unmatched. CDR3 size: 16 residues. The CDR3 DNA sequence: TGTGCCAGCAGTTTCAGGCGGGACAGGGGGCCTTATGGCTACACCTTC. It specifies CASSFRRDRGPYGYTF.

This chain joins TRBV6-2 or TRBV6-3 and TRBJ1-1; 7 bases match TRBD1. In germline, CDR1 is MNHEY, CDR2 SVGEGT. J gave up 4 bases and V 6 bases, and 14 bases lay outside the gene matches. The CDR3 extends over 16 amino acids. Here the CDR3 reads CASRLSTGVGGTEAFF. The CDR3 DNA follows: TGTGCCAGCAGACTAAGCACAGGGGTTGGAGGCACTGAAGCTTTCTTT.

The chain recombines TRBV5-1 with TRBJ1-5; D possibly corresponds to TRBD1 (5 bases). CDR3 length: 15 residues. Germline-derived CDR1 and CDR2 are SGHRS and YFSETQ. The germline V and J ends were trimmed by 5 bases and 7 bases, with 19 bases remaining between them. The CDR3: CASSPDGSGGQPQHF. The DNA for the CDR3 is TGCGCCAGCAGTCCGGACGGGTCCGGGGGGCAGCCCCAGCATTTT.

This clonotype was counted between two and nine times. This may be a read error, as it is one base from a much larger clone. This chain uses TRBV29-1 with TRBJ2-5; 7 positions agree with TRBD1. This CDR3 has 11 residues. V was clipped by 7 bases and J by 11 bases; unmatched bases: 10. Germline assignment: CDR1 SQVTM and CDR2 ANQGSEA. The CDR3 DNA follows: TGCAGCGCCCAATGGGACAGTGATCAGTACTTC. Amino acid sequence: CSAQWDSDQYF.

As concerns this clonotype: This may come from a read error, since a much larger clone is one base off. The chain links TRBV6-1 to TRBJ2-5, with D uncertain. This CDR3 is built from 15 residues. Germline V lookup: CDR1 MNHNS, CDR2 SASEGT. In nucleotides, the CDR3 is TGTGCCTGCAGTGAAGAATGGGTAGATCAAGAGACCCAGTACTTC. Protein: CACSEEWVDQETQYF.